The subject of this entry is one T cell receptor beta chain. Its antigen is undetermined. Germline values: CDR1 SGHTA, CDR2 FQGTGA. The V and J ends lost 6 bases and 9 bases, in that order; junction bases with no gene match: 5. The CDR3 totals 14 residues. The entry originates in a study of cytomegalovirus exposure and HLA in healthy donors. Study findings and constraints: About 87% or about 30% of the time was how often most TCR beta V segments were productive, according to an earlier analysis. Among TCR beta chains, those listed as cytomegalovirus-associated numbered about 160.

Vbeta (60) and Jbeta (13) primers were used in the PCR. Assay: immunoSEQ multiplex PCR; the TCRdb copy retains only in-frame clones and omits some. The table lists more than 150,000 clones, 75% to 85% of them singletons. The sequenced sample was PBMCs. V gene TRBV7-3 combines with J gene TRBJ2-3; 14 positions match TRBD2. The receptor's source is a girl aged 2-10 years in good health and CMV-seropositive. The CDR3 reads CASSSGLAGGTQYF. DNA for the CDR3: TGTGCCAGCAGTTCTGGACTAGCGGGAGGCACGCAGTATTTT.